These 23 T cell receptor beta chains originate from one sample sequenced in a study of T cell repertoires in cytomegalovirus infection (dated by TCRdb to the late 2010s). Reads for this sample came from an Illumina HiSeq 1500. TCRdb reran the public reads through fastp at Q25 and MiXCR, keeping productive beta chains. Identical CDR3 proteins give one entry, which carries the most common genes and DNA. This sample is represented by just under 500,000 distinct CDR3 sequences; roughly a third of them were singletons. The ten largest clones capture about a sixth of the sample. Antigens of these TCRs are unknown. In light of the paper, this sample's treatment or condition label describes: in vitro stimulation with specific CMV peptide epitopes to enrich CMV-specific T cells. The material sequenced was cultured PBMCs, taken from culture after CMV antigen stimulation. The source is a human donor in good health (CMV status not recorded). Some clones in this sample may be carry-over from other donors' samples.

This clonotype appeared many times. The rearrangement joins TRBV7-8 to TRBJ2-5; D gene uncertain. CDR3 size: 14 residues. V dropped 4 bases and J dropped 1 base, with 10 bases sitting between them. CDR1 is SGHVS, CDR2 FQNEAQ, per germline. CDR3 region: CASSSKGSQETQYF. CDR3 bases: TGTGCCAGCAGCTCAAAGGGCAGCCAAGAGACCCAGTACTTC. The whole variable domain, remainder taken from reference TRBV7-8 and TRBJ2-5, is GAGVSQSPRYKVAKRGQDVALRCDPISGHVSLFWYQQALGQGPEFLTYFQNEAQLDKSGLPSDRFFAERPEGSVSTLKIQRTQQEDSAVYLCASSSKGSQETQYFGPGTRLLVL.

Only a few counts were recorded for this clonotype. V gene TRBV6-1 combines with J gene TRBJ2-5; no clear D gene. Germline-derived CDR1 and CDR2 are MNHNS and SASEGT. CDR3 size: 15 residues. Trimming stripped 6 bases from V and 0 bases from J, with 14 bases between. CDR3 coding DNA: TGTGCCAGCAGAATGGACCAATACTACCAAGAGACCCAGTACTTC. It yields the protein CASRMDQYYQETQYF.

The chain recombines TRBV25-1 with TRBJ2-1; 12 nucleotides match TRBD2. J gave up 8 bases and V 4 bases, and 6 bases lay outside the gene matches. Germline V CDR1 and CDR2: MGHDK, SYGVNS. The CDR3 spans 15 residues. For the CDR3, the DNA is TGTGCCAGCAGTGGGAAAGGACTAGCGGGGTATGAGCAGTTCTTC. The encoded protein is CASSGKGLAGYEQFF.

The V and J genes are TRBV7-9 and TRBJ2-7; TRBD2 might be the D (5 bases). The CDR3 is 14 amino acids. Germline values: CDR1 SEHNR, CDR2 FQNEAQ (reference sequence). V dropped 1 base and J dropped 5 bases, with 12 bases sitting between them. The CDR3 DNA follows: TGTGCCAGCAGCTTAGATAGAGGGTCGGACGAGCAGTACTTC. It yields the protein CASSLDRGSDEQYF.

The CDR3 sequence is CASKLPATDTQYF. The CDR3 DNA is TGTGCCAGCAAACTCCCTGCGACAGATACGCAGTATTTT. This chain connects TRBV6-2 or TRBV6-3 to TRBJ2-3; D gene uncertain. The CDR3 runs 13 residues. Germline lookup yields CDR1 MNHEY and CDR2 SVGEGT. Trimming stripped 7 bases from V and 3 bases from J, with 11 bases between.

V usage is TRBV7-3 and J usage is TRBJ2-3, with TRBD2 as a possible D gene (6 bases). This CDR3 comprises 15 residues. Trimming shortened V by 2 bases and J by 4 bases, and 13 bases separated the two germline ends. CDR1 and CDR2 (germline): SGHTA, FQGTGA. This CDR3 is CASSLGGGIPDTQYF. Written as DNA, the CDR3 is TGTGCCAGCAGCTTAGGTGGCGGGATCCCAGATACGCAGTATTTT.

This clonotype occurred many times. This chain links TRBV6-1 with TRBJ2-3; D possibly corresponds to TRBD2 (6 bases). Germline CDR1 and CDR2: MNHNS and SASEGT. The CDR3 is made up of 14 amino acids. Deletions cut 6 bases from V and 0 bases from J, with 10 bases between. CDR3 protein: CASSRGTSTDTQYF. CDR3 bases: TGTGCCAGCAGCAGAGGGACTAGCACAGATACGCAGTATTTT.

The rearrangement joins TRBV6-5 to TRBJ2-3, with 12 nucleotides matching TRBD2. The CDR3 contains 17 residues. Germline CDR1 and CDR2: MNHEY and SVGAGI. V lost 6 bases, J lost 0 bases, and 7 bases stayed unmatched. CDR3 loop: CASRPTSGRPSTDTQYF. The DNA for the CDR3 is TGTGCCAGCAGACCGACTAGCGGGAGACCTAGCACAGATACGCAGTATTTT.

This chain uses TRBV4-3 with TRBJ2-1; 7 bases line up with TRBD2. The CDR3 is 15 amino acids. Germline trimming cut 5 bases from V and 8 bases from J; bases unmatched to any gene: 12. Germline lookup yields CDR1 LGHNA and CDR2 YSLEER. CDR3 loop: CASSAGLFGVDEQFF. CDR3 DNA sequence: TGCGCCAGCAGCGCGGGACTATTCGGGGTGGATGAGCAGTTCTTC.

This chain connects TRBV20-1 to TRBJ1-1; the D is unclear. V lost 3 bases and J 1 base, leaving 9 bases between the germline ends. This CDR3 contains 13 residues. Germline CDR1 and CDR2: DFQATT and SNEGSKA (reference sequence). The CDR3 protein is CSARGSKNTEAFF. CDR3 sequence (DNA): TGCAGTGCTAGGGGCAGCAAGAACACTGAAGCTTTCTTT.

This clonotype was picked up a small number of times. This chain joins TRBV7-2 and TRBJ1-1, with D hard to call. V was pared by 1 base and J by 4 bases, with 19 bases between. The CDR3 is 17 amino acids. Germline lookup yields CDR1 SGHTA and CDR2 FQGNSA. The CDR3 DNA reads TGTGCCAGCAGCTTAGGAAATGGCCCACCCATGATCACTGAAGCTTTCTTT. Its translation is CASSLGNGPPMITEAFF.

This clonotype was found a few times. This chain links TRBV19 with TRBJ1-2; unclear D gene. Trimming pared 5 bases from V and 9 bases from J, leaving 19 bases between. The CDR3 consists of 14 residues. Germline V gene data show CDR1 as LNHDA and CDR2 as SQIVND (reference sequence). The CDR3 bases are TGTGCCAGTAGTTCCACGGGCCAACCGGGTCGCTACACCTTC. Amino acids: CASSSTGQPGRYTF.

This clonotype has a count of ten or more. CDR3 loop: CASSVLSYGRTGANVLTF. As DNA, the CDR3 is TGTGCCAGCAGCGTACTTTCTTACGGCCGTACTGGGGCCAACGTCCTGACTTTC. This chain connects TRBV7-2 to TRBJ2-6, with D hard to call. From germline, CDR1 is SGHTA and CDR2 FQGNSA. Trimming removed 5 bases at V and 2 bases at J, with 19 bases between. The CDR3 runs to 18 residues.

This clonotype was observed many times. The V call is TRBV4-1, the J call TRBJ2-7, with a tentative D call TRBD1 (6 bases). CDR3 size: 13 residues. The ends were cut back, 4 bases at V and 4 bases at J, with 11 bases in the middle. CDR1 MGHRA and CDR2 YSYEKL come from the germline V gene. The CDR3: CASSLQQGYEQYF. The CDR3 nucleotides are TGCGCCAGCAGCCTGCAACAGGGATACGAGCAGTACTTC.

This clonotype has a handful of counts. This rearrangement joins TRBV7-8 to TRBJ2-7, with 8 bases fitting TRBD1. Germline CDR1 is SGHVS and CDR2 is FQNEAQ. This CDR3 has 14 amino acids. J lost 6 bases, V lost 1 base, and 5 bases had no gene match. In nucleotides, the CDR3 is TGTGCCAGCAGCTTAGGCAGGGGGCCTCGCGAGCAGTACGTC. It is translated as CASSLGRGPREQYV.

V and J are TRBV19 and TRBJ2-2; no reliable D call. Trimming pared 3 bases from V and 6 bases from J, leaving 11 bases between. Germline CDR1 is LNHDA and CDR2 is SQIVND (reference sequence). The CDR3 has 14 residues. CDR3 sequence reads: CASSIGSVPGELFF. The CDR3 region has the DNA TGTGCCAGTAGTATCGGATCGGTCCCCGGGGAGCTGTTTTTT.

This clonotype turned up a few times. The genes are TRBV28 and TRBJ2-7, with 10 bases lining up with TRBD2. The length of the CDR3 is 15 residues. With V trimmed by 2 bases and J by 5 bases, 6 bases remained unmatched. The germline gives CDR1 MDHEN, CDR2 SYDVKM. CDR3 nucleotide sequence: TGTGCCAGCAGTTTAGGAGCGGGAGGGCCCCACGAGCAGTACTTC. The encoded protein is CASSLGAGGPHEQYF. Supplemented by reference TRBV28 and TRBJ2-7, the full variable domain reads DVKVTQSSRYLVKRTGEKVFLECVQDMDHENMFWYRQDPGLGLRLIYFSYDVKMKEKGDIPEGYSVSREKKERFSLILESASTNQTSMYLCASSLGAGGPHEQYFGPGTRLTVT.

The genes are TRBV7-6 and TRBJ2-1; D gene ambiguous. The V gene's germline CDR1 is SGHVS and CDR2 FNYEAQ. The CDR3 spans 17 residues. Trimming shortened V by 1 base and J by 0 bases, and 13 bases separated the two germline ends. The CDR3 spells CASSLVQSVSSYNEQFF. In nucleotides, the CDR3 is TGTGCCAGCAGCTTAGTGCAGAGCGTTAGCTCCTACAATGAGCAGTTCTTC.

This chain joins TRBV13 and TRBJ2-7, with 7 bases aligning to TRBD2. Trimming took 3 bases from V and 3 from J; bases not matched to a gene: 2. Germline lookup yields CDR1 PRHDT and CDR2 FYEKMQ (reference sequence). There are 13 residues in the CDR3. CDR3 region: CASSLTSNYEQYV. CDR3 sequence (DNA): TGTGCCAGCAGCTTGACTAGCAACTACGAGCAGTACGTC.

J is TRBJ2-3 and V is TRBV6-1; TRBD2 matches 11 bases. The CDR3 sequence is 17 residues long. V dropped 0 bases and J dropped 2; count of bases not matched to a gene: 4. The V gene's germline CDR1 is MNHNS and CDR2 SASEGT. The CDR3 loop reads CASSEALTSGDTDTQYF. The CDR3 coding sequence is TGTGCCAGCAGTGAAGCCTTGACTAGCGGGGACACAGATACGCAGTATTTT.

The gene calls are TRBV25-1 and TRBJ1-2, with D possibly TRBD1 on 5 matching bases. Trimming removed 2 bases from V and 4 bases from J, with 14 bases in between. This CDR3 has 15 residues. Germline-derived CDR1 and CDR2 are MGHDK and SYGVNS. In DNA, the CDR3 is TGTGCCAGCAGTGAAGGGGGGGTGCATTCCTATGGCTACACCTTC. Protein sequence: CASSEGGVHSYGYTF.

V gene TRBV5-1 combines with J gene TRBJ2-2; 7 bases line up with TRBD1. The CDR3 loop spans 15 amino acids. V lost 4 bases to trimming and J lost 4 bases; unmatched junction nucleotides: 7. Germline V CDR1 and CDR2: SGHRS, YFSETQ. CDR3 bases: TGCGCCAGCAGCGTACGGGACAGACCCACCGGGGAGCTGTTTTTT. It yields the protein CASSVRDRPTGELFF.

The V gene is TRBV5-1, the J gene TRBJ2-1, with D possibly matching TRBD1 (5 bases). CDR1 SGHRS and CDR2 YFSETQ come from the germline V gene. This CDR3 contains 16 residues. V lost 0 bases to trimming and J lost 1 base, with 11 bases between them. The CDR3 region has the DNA TGCGCCAGCAGCTTGGGACAGCGAGGTTCCTACAATGAGCAGTTCTTC. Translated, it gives CASSLGQRGSYNEQFF.